This section outlines one T cell receptor beta chain sequence together with its context. In the PCR, 60 Vbeta and 13 Jbeta primers were used. Assay: immunoSEQ multiplex PCR; the TCRdb copy retains only in-frame clones and omits some. The table lists 100,000 to 140,000 clones, less than 80% of them singletons. The sample belongs to a study of cytomegalovirus exposure and HLA in healthy donors. V lost 4 bases and J 1 base, leaving 17 bases between the germline ends. The CDR3 is 16 residues long. CDR1 is MNHEY, CDR2 SMNVEV, per germline (reference sequence). The sequence came from a young man in good health and CMV-seronegative. V gene TRBV27 combines with J gene TRBJ2-7, with D perhaps TRBD1 (5 bases). Input material: PBMCs. CDR3 nucleotides: TGTGCCAGCAGTTCACCTACAGCAAAGGGGTCCTACGAGCAGTACTTC. Translation: CASSSPTAKGSYEQYF.